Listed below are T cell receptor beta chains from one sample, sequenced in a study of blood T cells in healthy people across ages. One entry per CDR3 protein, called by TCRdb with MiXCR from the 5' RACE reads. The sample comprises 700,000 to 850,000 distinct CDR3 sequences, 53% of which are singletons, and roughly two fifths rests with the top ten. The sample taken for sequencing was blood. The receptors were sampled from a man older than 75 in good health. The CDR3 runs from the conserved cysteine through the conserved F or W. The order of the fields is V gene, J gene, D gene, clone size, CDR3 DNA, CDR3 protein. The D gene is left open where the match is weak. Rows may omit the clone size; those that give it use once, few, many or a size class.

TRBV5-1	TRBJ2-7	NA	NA	TGCGCCAGCAGCCCAGGGACACCCACCTACGAGCAGTACTTC	CASSPGTPTYEQYF
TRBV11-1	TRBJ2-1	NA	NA	TGTGCCAGCAGCTTAGCCGAGACTAGGGGTGAGCAGTTCTTC	CASSLAETRGEQFF
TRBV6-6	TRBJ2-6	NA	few	TGTGCCGGCCAGTTGGGGGGGCTTGGGGCCAACGTCCTGACTTTC	CAGQLGGLGANVLTF
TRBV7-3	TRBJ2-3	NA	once	TGTGCCAGCAGCAGACAGTCGGGGGGCACAGATACGCAGTATTTT	CASSRQSGGTDTQYF
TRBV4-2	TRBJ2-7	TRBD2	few	TGTGCCAGCAGCCCTGGGGGGCTAGCGGGAGAGGTCTACGAGCAGTACTTC	CASSPGGLAGEVYEQYF
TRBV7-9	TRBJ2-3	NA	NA	TGTGCCAGCAGCTCCCATGGGGCAGAGCACAGATACGCGTATTTT	CASSSHGAEHRYAYF
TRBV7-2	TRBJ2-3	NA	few	TGTGCCAGCAGCTTCCCTCGGACTGCCACAGATACGCAGTATTTT	CASSFPRTATDTQYF
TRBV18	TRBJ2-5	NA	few	TGTGCCAGCTCATCCCGGGTGCAAGAGACCCAGTACTTC	CASSSRVQETQYF
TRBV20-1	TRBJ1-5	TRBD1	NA	TGCAGTGCTAGAGGGACAGGGTTCGGCCCCCAGCATTTT	CSARGTGFGPQHF
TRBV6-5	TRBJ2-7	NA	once	TGTGCCAGCAGTTACTCCCCCCGGGGCTCCTACGAGCAGTACTTC	CASSYSPRGSYEQYF
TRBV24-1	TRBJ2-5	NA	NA	TGTGCCACCAGTGAGGGGTCCGTGGGGACCCAGTACTTC	CATSEGSVGTQYF
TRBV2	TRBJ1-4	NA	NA	TGTGCCAGCGGGACGAACACTGAAAAACTGTTTTTT	CASGTNTEKLFF
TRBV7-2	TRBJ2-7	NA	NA	TGTGCCAGCAGCTCGGCCGGGACCTACACCGACGAGCAGTACTTC	CASSSAGTYTDEQYF
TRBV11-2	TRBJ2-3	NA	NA	TGTGCCAGCAGCTTAAGGGGGATCGGCACAGATACGCAGTATTTT	CASSLRGIGTDTQYF
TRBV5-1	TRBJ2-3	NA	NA	TGCGCCAGCAGCAAGGCGTCCGGGACCCCTATAGGGTACGCGTATTTT	CASSKASGTPIGYAYF
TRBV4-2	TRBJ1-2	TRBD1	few	TGTGCCAGCAGCCAAACACCAGGGGGCGACTATGGCTACACCTTC	CASSQTPGGDYGYTF
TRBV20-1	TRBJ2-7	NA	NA	TGCAGTGCTCTGGAGGTAGGCGGACACCGCTACGAGCAGTACTTC	CSALEVGGHRYEQYF
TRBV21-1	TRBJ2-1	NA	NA	TGTGCCAGCAGCGCCTACGCAGGGGCCAACTACAATGAGCAGTTCTTC	CASSAYAGANYNEQFF
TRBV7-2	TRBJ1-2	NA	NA	TGTGCCAGCAGCTTAGGGCAGGCAATCTATGGCTACACCTTC	CASSLGQAIYGYTF
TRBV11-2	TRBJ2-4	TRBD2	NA	TGTGCCAGCAGCCGGGGCCTAGCGGGAGCCTACTTGTACTTC	CASSRGLAGAYLYF
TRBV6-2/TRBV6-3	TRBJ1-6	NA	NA	TGTGCCAGCAGTTACACAGGGATTAATTCACCCCTCCACTTT	CASSYTGINSPLHF
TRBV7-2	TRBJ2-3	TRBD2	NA	TGTGCCAGCAGCTTAGAGGGACTAGCGGGCACAGATACGCAGTATTTT	CASSLEGLAGTDTQYF
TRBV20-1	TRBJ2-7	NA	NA	TGCAGTGCCCTTGGACAGTACCCCTACGAGCAGTACTTC	CSALGQYPYEQYF
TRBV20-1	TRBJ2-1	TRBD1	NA	TGCAGTGCTAGAGATCGTACAGGGGCCTACCATGGGCAGTTCTTC	CSARDRTGAYHGQFF
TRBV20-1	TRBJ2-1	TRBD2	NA	TGCAGTGCTAGAGGCAGCGGGGCTAGCTCCTACAATGAGCAGTTCTTC	CSARGSGASSYNEQFF
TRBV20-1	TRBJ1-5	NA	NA	TGCAGTGGGACGGATGGGAATCAGCCCCAGCATTTT	CSGTDGNQPQHF
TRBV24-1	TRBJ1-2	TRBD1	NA	TGTGCCACCCCGGGACAGAAAGGCTATGGCTACACCTTC	CATPGQKGYGYTF
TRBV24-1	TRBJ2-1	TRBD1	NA	TGTGCCACCAGTGACACCCTCCCGGGACAGGGGGGGTCCGAGCAGTTCTTC	CATSDTLPGQGGSEQFF